This T cell receptor beta chain was captured by sequencing in a study of CD8+CD57+ T cells in acquired aplastic anemia. General observations from the study: Roughly 31 CD8+ CDR3 sequences occurred in both the patients and the controls.

On this clonotype itself: What it binds is unknown.

Genomic DNA constituted the template upon which TCR beta VDJ and CDR3 profiling was performed. In TCRdb, the reads were re-called with MiXCR into one record per CDR3 protein. The sample records 200,000 to 250,000 distinct CDR3 sequences, 61% being singletons. The V and J ends lost 10 bases and 6 bases respectively, with 23 bases between them. CDR3 length equals 15 residues. CDR1 is LNHDA, CDR2 SQIVND, per germline (reference sequence). This TCR was recovered from a human donor in good health. The sequenced sample was sorted CD4+, CD8+, or CD8+CD57+ T cells (not recorded which) from PBMCs. This chain connects TRBV19 to TRBJ2-3, with D tentatively TRBD2 (6 bases). The CDR3 coding sequence is TGTGCCACTACCCCCCGGGGGATCGGAGCTGATACGCAGTATTTT. Its protein is CATTPRGIGADTQYF.